Shown below are 27 T cell receptor beta chains from a single sample sequenced in a study of T cell responses to AZD1222 COVID-19 vaccine. Libraries were prepared by immunoSEQ multiplex PCR; TCRdb keeps only in-frame clonotypes and omits some of them. The sample shows 84,000 or so clones, nearly 90% of them seen only once. Sequenced material: peripheral blood, taken on day 0 of AZD1222 vaccination. The receptors were sampled from an adult in good health.

The chain couples TRBV7-8 to TRBJ2-2; D possibly corresponds to TRBD1 (5 bases). The germline CDR1 and CDR2 sequences are SGHVS and FQNEAQ. V lost 2 bases to trimming and J lost 7 bases, with 17 bases between them. The CDR3 extends over 16 amino acids. This chain's CDR3 is CASSLLPHRRDGELFF. The CDR3 nucleotides are TGTGCCAGCAGCTTATTGCCCCACAGGCGAGACGGGGAGCTGTTTTTT.

The gene calls are TRBV5-1 and TRBJ2-5; D gene ambiguous. Germline V gene lookup returns CDR1 SGHRS and CDR2 YFSETQ. Deletions cut 2 bases from V and 3 bases from J, with 8 bases between. The CDR3 runs to 13 residues. The CDR3 reads CASSFSLEETQYF. CDR3 DNA: TGCGCCAGCAGCTTTTCTTTAGAAGAGACCCAGTACTTC.

The chain joins TRBV21-1 to TRBJ2-7; the table's D call, TRBD1, has no DNA check behind it. TRBV21-1 is marked as a pseudogene. This CDR3 has 15 amino acids. The CDR3 nucleotides read TGTGCCAGCAGCAAAACGGACAGGGCCACCTACGAGCAGTACTTC. Translated, it gives CASSKTDRATYEQYF.

The J gene is TRBJ1-1, the V gene TRBV7-3, with D tentatively TRBD1 (5 bases). Germline V gene data show CDR1 as SGHTA and CDR2 as FQGTGA. The CDR3 runs to 14 residues. V was trimmed by 6 bases and J by 4 bases, leaving 15 bases between them. The CDR3 DNA is TGTGCCAGCAGAACGGGACCGGACGGCACTGAAGCTTTCTTT. This encodes CASRTGPDGTEAFF. The full variable domain, completed using reference TRBV7-3 and TRBJ1-1, is GAGVSQTPSNKVTEKGKYVELRCDPISGHTALYWYRQSLGQGPEFLIYFQGTGAADDSGLPNDRFFAVRPEGSVSTLKIQRTERGDSAVYLCASRTGPDGTEAFFGQGTRLTVV.

This clone was seen only once. The chain combines TRBV19 with TRBJ1-2, with D perhaps matching TRBD1 (6 bases). This CDR3 has 13 amino acids. Per the germline V gene, CDR1 is LNHDA and CDR2 is SQIVND (reference sequence). V lost 3 bases to trimming and J lost 8 bases, with 13 bases between them. DNA for the CDR3: TGTGCCAGTAGTATCGACAGGTCTGGCGGCTACACCTTC. This encodes CASSIDRSGGYTF.

The table lists this clone with a few counts. The V and J genes are TRBV18 and TRBJ1-1; TRBD1 is a possible D gene (6 bases). The CDR3 has 14 residues. Trimming left V 8 bases short and J 4 bases short, with 17 bases between. The germline V gene encodes CDR1 KGHSH and CDR2 LQKENI. The CDR3 region is CASLAQGKGTEAFF. The CDR3 bases are TGTGCCAGCCTCGCCCAGGGGAAGGGCACTGAAGCTTTCTTT.

The chain couples TRBV4-1 to TRBJ1-2; 12 bases map to TRBD1. The V segment lost 1 base and the J segment 8 bases; nucleotides outside the gene matches: 2. Germline assignment: CDR1 MGHRA and CDR2 YSYEKL. This CDR3 region has 14 residues. The CDR3 region is CASSQVGTGGGYTF. The CDR3 nucleotides read TGCGCCAGCAGCCAAGTTGGGACAGGGGGCGGCTACACCTTC.

The chain combines TRBV2 with TRBJ1-2; D is possibly TRBD1 (6 bases). V was clipped by 3 bases and J by 5 bases, with 13 bases between them. The germline V gene has CDR1 SNHLY and CDR2 FYNNEI. The CDR3 has 14 amino acids. The CDR3 reads CASSDGQLRYGYTF. In DNA, the CDR3 is TGTGCCAGCAGTGATGGACAGCTGCGATATGGCTACACCTTC.

This clone was observed once. The chain carries TRBV14 and TRBJ2-7; D is perhaps TRBD2 (5 bases). Germline CDR1 is SGHDN and CDR2 is FVKESK. This CDR3 region has 13 residues. Trimming stripped 0 bases from V and 3 bases from J, with 6 bases between. The CDR3 DNA is TGTGCCAGCAGCCAAGAAGGACTCTACGAGCAGTACTTC. It codes for CASSQEGLYEQYF.

The rearrangement links TRBV14 to TRBJ1-2; D gene unclear. CDR3 length: 14 residues. Trimming shortened V by 0 bases and J by 3 bases, and 8 bases separated the two germline ends. Germline V lookup: CDR1 SGHDN, CDR2 FVKESK. CDR3 nucleotides: TGTGCCAGCAGCCAAGAGGAGGTATACTATGGCTACACCTTC. The encoded protein is CASSQEEVYYGYTF.

The chain has TRBV19 and TRBJ1-5; perhaps TRBD1 as D (6 bases). Germline V lookup: CDR1 LNHDA, CDR2 SQIVND (reference sequence). Trimming shortened V by 8 bases and J by 3 bases, and 14 bases separated the two germline ends. The length of the CDR3 is 14 residues. CDR3 sequence: CASEVQGFNQPQHF. CDR3 nucleotides: TGTGCCAGTGAGGTACAGGGATTCAATCAGCCCCAGCATTTT.

The chain uses TRBV5-1 and TRBJ2-3; no clear D gene. The CDR3 has 15 residues. In germline, CDR1 is SGHRS, CDR2 YFSETQ. Trimming removed 0 bases from V and 2 bases from J, with 10 bases in between. In nucleotides, the CDR3 is TGCGCCAGCAGCTTGGCCACTTCTTACACAGATACGCAGTATTTT. Protein: CASSLATSYTDTQYF.

CDR3 coding DNA: TGTGCCATTACAGTTGCGAACACTGAAGCTTTCTTT. As protein: CAITVANTEAFF. The V gene is TRBV6-5, the J gene TRBJ1-1; D is unresolved. The CDR3 is 12 amino acids. V gave up 10 bases and J gave up 1 base, with 10 bases separating them. In germline, CDR1 is MNHEY, CDR2 SVGAGI.

In DNA form, the CDR3 reads TGTGCCAGCAGTTTAAACTCTGGAAACACCATATATTTT. Translating it yields CASSLNSGNTIYF. The rearrangement joins TRBV12-3 or TRBV12-4 to TRBJ1-3; D unclear. This CDR3 has 13 residues. Trimming shortened V by 2 bases and J by 0 bases, and 2 bases separated the two germline ends.

The chain combines TRBV5-1 with TRBJ1-2; D possibly corresponds to TRBD1 (6 bases). V lost 0 bases to trimming and J lost 3 bases, with 18 bases between them. CDR3 length: 17 amino acids. Germline lookup yields CDR1 SGHRS and CDR2 YFSETQ. The CDR3 here is CASSLGVQGRLDYGYTF. The CDR3 DNA follows: TGCGCCAGCAGCTTGGGAGTCCAGGGGAGATTGGACTATGGCTACACCTTC.

V is TRBV7-9 and J is TRBJ1-4, with D perhaps matching TRBD1 (5 bases). The germline gives CDR1 SEHNR, CDR2 FQNEAQ (reference sequence). With 6 bases removed from V and 3 bases from J, the gap between germline ends came to 14 bases. This CDR3 has 15 amino acids. CDR3 sequence (DNA): TGTGCCAGCAGGAGATGGGACCCTTCTAATGAAAAACTGTTTTTT. Its translation is CASRRWDPSNEKLFF.

CDR3 region: CAISPRGGEETQYF. CDR3 sequence (DNA): TGTGCCATCAGTCCACGGGGGGGCGAAGAGACCCAGTACTTC. V and J are TRBV10-3 and TRBJ2-5; 8 bases are a match to TRBD2. With V trimmed by 5 bases and J by 3 bases, 5 bases remained unmatched. CDR3 length: 14 amino acids. Germline V lookup: CDR1 ENHRY, CDR2 SYGVKD.

The chain joins TRBV19 to TRBJ1-3; 7 positions agree with TRBD1. V dropped 5 bases and J dropped 0; count of bases not matched to a gene: 4. This CDR3 spans 15 amino acids. The germline V gene encodes CDR1 LNHDA and CDR2 SQIVND (reference sequence). CDR3 residues: CASSRQGYSGNTIYF. The CDR3 bases are TGTGCCAGTAGTCGACAGGGCTACTCTGGAAACACCATATATTTT.

The chain employs TRBV6-5 and TRBJ2-7; weak D call: TRBD1 (6 bases). Germline V gene lookup returns CDR1 MNHEY and CDR2 SVGAGI. This CDR3 region has 14 residues. V dropped 4 bases and J dropped 0 bases, with 10 bases sitting between them. The CDR3 sequence: CASSSDRNSYEQYF. In DNA form, the CDR3 reads TGTGCCAGCAGTTCGGACAGAAACTCCTACGAGCAGTACTTC.

The sample holds a few counts of this clone. Different DNA sequences within this sample yield the same CDR3. J is TRBJ1-1 and V is TRBV5-6, with D uncertain. V was cut by 0 bases and J by 4 bases, with 7 bases left in between. This CDR3 contains 13 residues. Germline values: CDR1 SGHDT, CDR2 YYEEEE. The CDR3 bases are TGTGCCAGCAGCTTGGTGGAGGGCACTGAAGCTTTCTTT. It is translated as CASSLVEGTEAFF.

A few counts support this clone. V and J are TRBV3-1 (or the pseudogene TRBV3-2) and TRBJ1-2, with D possibly being TRBD1 (6 bases). In germline, CDR1 is LGHDT, CDR2 YNNKEL (reference sequence). V lost 7 bases and J 3 bases, leaving 21 bases between the germline ends. The CDR3 is made up of 16 amino acids. CDR3 nucleotide sequence: TGTGCCAGCACCCTGGGAACCGACAGGCCCTACTATGGCTACACCTTC. It encodes CASTLGTDRPYYGYTF.

The chain has TRBV5-1 and TRBJ2-1; weak D call: TRBD2 (5 bases). CDR3 size: 17 residues. Germline-derived CDR1 and CDR2 are SGHRS and YFSETQ. V lost 1 base, J lost 0 bases, and 14 bases lay in between. The CDR3 DNA reads as TGCGCCAGCAGCTTGCAGTGGGAGTTGAGCTCCTACAATGAGCAGTTCTTC. Amino acids: CASSLQWELSSYNEQFF.

This clone has only one observation. The chain is built from TRBV5-3 and TRBJ2-1; a possible D gene is TRBD1 (5 bases). TRBV5-3 is an ORF, and what it does is uncertain. This CDR3 has 20 residues. Deletions cut 0 bases from V and 5 bases from J, with 27 bases between. Here the CDR3 reads CARSLVPPLTRRGYHNEQFF. As DNA, the CDR3 is TGTGCCAGAAGCTTGGTTCCTCCTCTCACGCGAAGGGGCTACCACAATGAGCAGTTCTTC.

The gene calls are TRBV2 and TRBJ2-2, with 10 bases aligning to TRBD2. This CDR3 contains 16 residues. CDR1 and CDR2 (germline): SNHLY, FYNNEI. The ends lost 7 bases at V and 7 bases at J; junction bases unmatched: 12. CDR3 protein: CASTKGLANKGGELFF. CDR3 bases: TGTGCCAGCACCAAGGGACTAGCGAACAAGGGCGGGGAGCTGTTTTTT.

J is TRBJ1-2 and V is TRBV5-5; 8 positions agree with TRBD1. The germline gives CDR1 SGHKS, CDR2 YYEKEE (reference sequence). CDR3 length equals 16 residues. The J segment lost 3 bases and the V segment lost 3 bases, leaving 10 bases of the junction unmatched. The CDR3 sequence: CASSYSSDRGYYGYTF. The CDR3 coding sequence is TGTGCCAGCAGCTACTCTAGTGACAGGGGCTACTATGGCTACACCTTC.

This clone was recorded only once. The chain carries TRBV25-1 and TRBJ1-1; TRBD1 might be the D (6 bases). Trimming shortened V by 5 bases and J by 7 bases, and 14 bases separated the two germline ends. The CDR3 totals 13 residues. Germline lookup yields CDR1 MGHDK and CDR2 SYGVNS. The CDR3 reads CASSTGIPSEAFF. The CDR3 region has the DNA TGTGCCAGCAGTACAGGGATACCTAGTGAAGCTTTCTTT.

This clone was seen more than once but under ten times. This sequence joins TRBV4-3 and TRBJ1-1; D unresolved. Trimming removed 3 bases at V and 0 bases at J, with 11 bases between. This CDR3 region has 15 residues. Germline loops: CDR1 LGHNA, CDR2 YSLEER. The CDR3 DNA reads as TGCGCCAGCAGCCATGTCGGCCGGATGAACACTGAAGCTTTCTTT. Its translation: CASSHVGRMNTEAFF.